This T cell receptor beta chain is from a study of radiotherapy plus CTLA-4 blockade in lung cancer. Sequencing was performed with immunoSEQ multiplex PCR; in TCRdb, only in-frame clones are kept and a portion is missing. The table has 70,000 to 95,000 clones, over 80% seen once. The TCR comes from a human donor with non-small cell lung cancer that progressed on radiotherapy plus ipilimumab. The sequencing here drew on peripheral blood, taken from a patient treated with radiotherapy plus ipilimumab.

This CDR3 reads CAIITGVSNQPQHF. The CDR3 nucleotides read TGTGCCATCATTACAGGGGTGAGCAATCAGCCCCAGCATTTT. The rearrangement joins TRBV10-3 to TRBJ1-5; 7 bases are shared with TRBD1. The germline CDR1 and CDR2 sequences are ENHRY and SYGVKD. The V gene end was trimmed by 7 bases and the J gene end by 1 base; junction bases not matched to a gene: 4. The CDR3 extends over 14 amino acids.